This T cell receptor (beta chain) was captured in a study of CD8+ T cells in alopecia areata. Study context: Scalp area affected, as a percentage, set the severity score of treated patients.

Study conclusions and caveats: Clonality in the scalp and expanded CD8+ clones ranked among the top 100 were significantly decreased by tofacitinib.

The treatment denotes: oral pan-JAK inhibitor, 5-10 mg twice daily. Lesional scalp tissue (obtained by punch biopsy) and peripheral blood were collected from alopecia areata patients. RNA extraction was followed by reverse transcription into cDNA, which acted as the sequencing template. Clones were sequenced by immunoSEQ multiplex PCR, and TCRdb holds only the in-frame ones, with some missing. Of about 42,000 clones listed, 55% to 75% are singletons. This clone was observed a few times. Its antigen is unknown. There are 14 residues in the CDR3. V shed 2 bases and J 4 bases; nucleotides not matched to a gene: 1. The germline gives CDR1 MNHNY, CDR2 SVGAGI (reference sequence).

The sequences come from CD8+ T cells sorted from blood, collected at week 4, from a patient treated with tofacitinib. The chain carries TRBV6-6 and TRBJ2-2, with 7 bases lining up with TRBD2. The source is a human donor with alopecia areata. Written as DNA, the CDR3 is TGTGCCAGCAGTTACAGCGGGGTCACCGGGGAGCTGTTTTTT. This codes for CASSYSGVTGELFF.